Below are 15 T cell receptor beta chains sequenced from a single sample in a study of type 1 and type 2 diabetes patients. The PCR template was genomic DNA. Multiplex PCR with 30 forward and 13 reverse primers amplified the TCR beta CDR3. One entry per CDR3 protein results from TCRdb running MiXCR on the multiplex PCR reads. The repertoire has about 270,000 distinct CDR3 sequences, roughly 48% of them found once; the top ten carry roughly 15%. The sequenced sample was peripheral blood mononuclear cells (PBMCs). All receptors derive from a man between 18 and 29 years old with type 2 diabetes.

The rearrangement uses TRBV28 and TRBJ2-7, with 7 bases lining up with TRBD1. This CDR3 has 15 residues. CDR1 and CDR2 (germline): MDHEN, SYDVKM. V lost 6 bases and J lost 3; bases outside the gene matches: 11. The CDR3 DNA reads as TGTGCCAGCAGCTCAACAGGGGTACTGGACTACGAGCAGTACTTC. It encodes CASSSTGVLDYEQYF. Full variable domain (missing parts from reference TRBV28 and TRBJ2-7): DVKVTQSSRYLVKRTGEKVFLECVQDMDHENMFWYRQDPGLGLRLIYFSYDVKMKEKGDIPEGYSVSREKKERFSLILESASTNQTSMYLCASSSTGVLDYEQYFGPGTRLTVT.

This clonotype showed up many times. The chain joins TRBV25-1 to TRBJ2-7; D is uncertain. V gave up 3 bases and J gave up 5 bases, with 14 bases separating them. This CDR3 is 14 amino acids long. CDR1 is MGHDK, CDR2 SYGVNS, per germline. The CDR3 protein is CASSEPLLYHEQYF. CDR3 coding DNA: TGTGCCAGCAGTGAGCCCCTCCTATACCACGAGCAGTACTTC.

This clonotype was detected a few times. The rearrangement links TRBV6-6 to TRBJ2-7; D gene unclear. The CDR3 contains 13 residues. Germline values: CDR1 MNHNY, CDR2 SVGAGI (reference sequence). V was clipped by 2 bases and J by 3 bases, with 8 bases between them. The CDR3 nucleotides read TGTGCCAGCAGTTACGAAAGTTACTACGAGCAGTACTTC. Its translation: CASSYESYYEQYF.

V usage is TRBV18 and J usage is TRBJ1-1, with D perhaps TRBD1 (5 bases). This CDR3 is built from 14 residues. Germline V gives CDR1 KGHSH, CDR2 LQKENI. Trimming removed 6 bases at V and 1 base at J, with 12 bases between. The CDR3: CASSLSRENTEAFF. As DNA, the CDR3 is TGTGCCAGCTCGCTGAGCAGGGAGAACACTGAAGCTTTCTTT.

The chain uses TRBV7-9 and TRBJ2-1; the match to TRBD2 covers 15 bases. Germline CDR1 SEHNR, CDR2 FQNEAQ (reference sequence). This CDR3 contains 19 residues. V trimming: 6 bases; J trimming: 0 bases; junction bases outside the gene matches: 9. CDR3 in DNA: TGTGCCAGCAGACGAGGACTAGCGGGAGGGCCCAGCTCCTACAATGAGCAGTTCTTC. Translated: CASRRGLAGGPSSYNEQFF.

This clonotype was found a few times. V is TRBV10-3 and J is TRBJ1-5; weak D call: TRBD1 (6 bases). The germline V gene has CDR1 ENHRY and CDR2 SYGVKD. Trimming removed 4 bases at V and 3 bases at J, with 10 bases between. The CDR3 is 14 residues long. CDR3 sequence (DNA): TGTGCCATCAGTGGCGCAGGGGCCAATCAGCCCCAGCATTTT. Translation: CAISGAGANQPQHF.

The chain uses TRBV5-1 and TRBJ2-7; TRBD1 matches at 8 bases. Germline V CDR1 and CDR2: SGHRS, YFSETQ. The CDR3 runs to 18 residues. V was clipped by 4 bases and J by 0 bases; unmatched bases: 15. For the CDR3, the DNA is TGCGCCAGCAGCCGACAACCCCAGGGACAGGAGAGCTCCTACGAGCAGTACTTC. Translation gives CASSRQPQGQESSYEQYF.

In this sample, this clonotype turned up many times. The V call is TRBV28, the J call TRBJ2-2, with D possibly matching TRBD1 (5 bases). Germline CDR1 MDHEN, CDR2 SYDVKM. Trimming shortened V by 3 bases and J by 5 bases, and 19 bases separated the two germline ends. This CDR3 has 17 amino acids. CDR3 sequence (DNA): TGTGCCAGCAGTTTGGATGCAGGGTCCGCGGTGACCGGGGAGCTGTTTTTT. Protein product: CASSLDAGSAVTGELFF.

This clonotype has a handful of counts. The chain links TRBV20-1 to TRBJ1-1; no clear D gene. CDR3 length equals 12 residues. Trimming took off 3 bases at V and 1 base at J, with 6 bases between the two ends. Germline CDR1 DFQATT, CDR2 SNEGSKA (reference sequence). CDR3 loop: CSASIANTEAFF. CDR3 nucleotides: TGCAGTGCTAGTATAGCGAACACTGAAGCTTTCTTT.

The CDR3 DNA is TGCGCCAGCAGCTTCGACGGGAACACCGGGGAGCTGTTTTTT. Translation gives CASSFDGNTGELFF. This sequence joins TRBV5-1 and TRBJ2-2, with no clear D. Trimming pared 2 bases from V and 1 base from J, leaving 6 bases between. CDR1 is SGHRS, CDR2 YFSETQ, per germline. This CDR3 comprises 14 residues.

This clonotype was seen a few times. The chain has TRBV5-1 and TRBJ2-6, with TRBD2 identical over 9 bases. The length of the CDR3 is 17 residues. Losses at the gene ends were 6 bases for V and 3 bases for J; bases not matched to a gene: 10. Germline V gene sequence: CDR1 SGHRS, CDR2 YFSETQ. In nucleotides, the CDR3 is TGCGCCAGCACCCGTACGCTAGCGGGAAGTGGGGCCAACGTCCTGACTTTC. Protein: CASTRTLAGSGANVLTF.

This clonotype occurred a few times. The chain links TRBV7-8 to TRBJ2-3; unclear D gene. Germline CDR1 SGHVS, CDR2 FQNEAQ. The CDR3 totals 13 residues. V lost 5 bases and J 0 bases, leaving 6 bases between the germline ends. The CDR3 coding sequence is TGTGCCAGCAGCCCTCATAGCACAGATACGCAGTATTTT. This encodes CASSPHSTDTQYF.

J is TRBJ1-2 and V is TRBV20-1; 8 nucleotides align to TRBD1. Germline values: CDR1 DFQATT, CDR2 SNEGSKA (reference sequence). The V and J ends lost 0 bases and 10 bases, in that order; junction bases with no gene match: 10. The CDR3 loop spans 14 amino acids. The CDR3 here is CSARETGGGDDYTF. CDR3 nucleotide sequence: TGCAGTGCTAGAGAAACAGGGGGAGGAGATGACTACACCTTC.

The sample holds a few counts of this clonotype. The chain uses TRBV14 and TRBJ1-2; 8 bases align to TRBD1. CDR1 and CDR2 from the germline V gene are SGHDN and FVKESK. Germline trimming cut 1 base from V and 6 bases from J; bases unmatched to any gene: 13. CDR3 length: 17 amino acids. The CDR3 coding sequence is TGTGCCAGCAGCCAAGGGTCTCGGGGGACAGGAGGAGATGGCTACACCTTC. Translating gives CASSQGSRGTGGDGYTF. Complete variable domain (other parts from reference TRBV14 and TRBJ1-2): EAGVTQFPSHSVIEKGQTVTLRCDPISGHDNLYWYRRVMGKEIKFLLHFVKESKQDESGMPNNRFLAERTGGTYSTLKVQPAELEDSGVYFCASSQGSRGTGGDGYTFGSGTRLTVV.

The chain's CDR3 is CASDRDLNTEAFF. CDR3 coding DNA: TGTGCCAGCGACAGGGATCTGAACACTGAAGCTTTCTTT. The chain carries TRBV5-5 and TRBJ1-1; 7 bases map to TRBD1. Germline CDR1 is SGHKS and CDR2 is YYEKEE (reference sequence). The junction had 3 bases not matched to a gene; V was cut back by 7 bases and J by 0 bases. CDR3 length equals 13 residues.